What follows are 10 T cell receptor beta chains derived from one specimen sequenced in a study of T cells in Graves' hyperthyroidism and ophthalmopathy (dated by TCRdb to between 2017 and 2020). Preparation of the library involved multiplex PCR. The instrument given in TCRdb is Illumina HiSeq 2000. Amplification of TCR beta CDR3 regions was carried out from RNA transcripts. For the first round of RT-PCR on the TCR CDR3, the HTBI primer set was used together with the Qiagen OneStep RT-PCR kit. TCRdb handled the public reads itself, with Q25 trimming in fastp and clone calling in MiXCR, and kept productive beta chains. CDR3 protein duplicates are merged, each entry listing the most common genes and DNA. The sample contains about 400,000 distinct CDR3 sequences, roughly 15% of them found a single time. The top ten constitute around a fifth of the sample. The sample was blood. Receptors originate from a woman aged 25 to 39 with Graves' ophthalmopathy.

There are a few counts of this clonotype. The chain links TRBV4-1 to TRBJ2-7, with D maybe TRBD1 (6 bases). Between the trimmed V and J ends, which lost 3 bases and 5 bases, there was a span of 14 bases. CDR3 size: 14 residues. Germline CDR1 reads MGHRA; CDR2 reads YSYEKL. The CDR3 loop reads CASSHSAYRDEQYF. The DNA of the CDR3 is TGCGCCAGCAGCCACTCCGCATACAGGGACGAGCAGTACTTC.

In its sample, this clonotype was seen many times. V is TRBV9 and J is TRBJ2-2; possible D gene TRBD1, 5 bases. The germline V gene has CDR1 SGDLS and CDR2 YYNGEE. Trimming shortened V by 1 base and J by 6 bases, and 10 bases separated the two germline ends. The CDR3 runs 14 residues. The CDR3 sequence is CASSVRAGSGELFF. In nucleotides, the CDR3 is TGTGCCAGCAGCGTACGGGCAGGGTCCGGGGAGCTGTTTTTT. The full variable domain, with the rest looked up from reference TRBV9 and TRBJ2-2, is DSGVTQTPKHLITATGQRVTLRCSPRSGDLSVYWYQQSLDQGLQFLIQYYNGEERAKGNILERFSAQQFPDLHSELNLSSLELGDSALYFCASSVRAGSGELFFGEGSRLTVL.

The sample holds many counts of this clonotype. V usage is TRBV20-1 and J usage is TRBJ2-4; D may be TRBD1 or TRBD2 (5 bases each). The CDR3 has 15 residues. V was pared by 6 bases and J by 0 bases, with 15 bases between. Germline CDR1 is DFQATT and CDR2 is SNEGSKA (reference sequence). The CDR3 DNA reads TGCAGTGCCACGCCCGCAGGGACAGCCAAAAACATTCAGTACTTC. It codes for CSATPAGTAKNIQYF.

In this sample, this clonotype turned up many times. This chain links TRBV24-1 with TRBJ2-1; 8 nucleotides agree with TRBD1. CDR1 is KGHDR and CDR2 is SFDVKD in the germline V gene. This CDR3 comprises 16 residues. With V trimmed by 2 bases and J by 4 bases, 6 bases remained unmatched. The CDR3 bases are TGTGCCACCAGTGATTCTCCGGGACAGGCATACAATGAGCAGTTCTTC. It encodes CATSDSPGQAYNEQFF.

This clonotype was seen at least ten times. The V and J genes are TRBV7-8 and TRBJ1-1; possibly TRBD1 for D (5 bases). Germline assignment: CDR1 SGHVS and CDR2 FQNEAQ. The CDR3 is 14 amino acids. The ends were cut back, 1 base at V and 1 base at J, with 7 bases in the middle. CDR3 region: CASSLGQRNTEAFF. CDR3 coding DNA: TGTGCCAGCAGCTTAGGACAGAGGAACACTGAAGCTTTCTTT.

On this clonotype itself: This could be a read error, since a much larger clone is one nucleotide away. The chain uses TRBV7-9 and TRBJ2-7; 8 nucleotides align to TRBD1. This CDR3 contains 14 residues. Per the germline V gene, CDR1 is SEHNR and CDR2 is FQNEAQ (reference sequence). The CDR3 loop reads CASSATGADYERYF. In DNA form, the CDR3 reads TGTGCCAGCAGCGCGACAGGGGCAGACTACGAGCGGTACTTC. The full variable domain, completed using reference TRBV7-9 and TRBJ2-7, is DTGVSQNPRHKITKRGQNVTFRCDPISEHNRLYWYRQTLGQGPEFLTYFQNEAQLEKSRLLSDRFSAERPKGSFSTLEIQRTEQGDSAMYLCASSATGADYERYFGPGTRLTVT.

This clonotype was observed at least ten times. DNA for the CDR3: TGTGCCAGCAGCCTAGAGATCGTTTTTAGCGGCTACACCTTC. Residues: CASSLEIVFSGYTF. This chain connects TRBV7-2 to TRBJ1-2; no firm D call. This CDR3 region has 14 residues. V dropped 5 bases and J dropped 8 bases, with 18 bases sitting between them. Germline V lookup: CDR1 SGHTA, CDR2 FQGNSA.

This clonotype has a count of ten or more. The CDR3 reads CASSFRGLARTYNEQFF. CDR3 DNA sequence: TGTGCCAGCAGCTTCCGCGGACTAGCGAGAACCTACAATGAGCAGTTCTTC. J is TRBJ2-1 and V is TRBV5-6; TRBD2 matches at 9 bases. V lost 2 bases to trimming and J lost 2 bases; unmatched junction nucleotides: 8. Germline lookup yields CDR1 SGHDT and CDR2 YYEEEE. This CDR3 has 17 amino acids.

At least ten counts were recorded for this clonotype. The V and J genes are TRBV6-1 and TRBJ1-5; 7 bases agree with TRBD1. The CDR3 length is 14 residues. Germline values: CDR1 MNHNS, CDR2 SASEGT. The V and J ends lost 4 bases and 5 bases, in that order; junction bases with no gene match: 5. CDR3 sequence reads: CASSVPGQYQPQHF. CDR3 coding DNA: TGTGCCAGCAGTGTACCGGGACAGTATCAGCCCCAGCATTTT.

In this sample, this clonotype turned up many times. Compared with germline, one end of the junction differs, possibly owing to a read error. This rearrangement joins TRBV6-1 to TRBJ2-7, with 10 bases lining up with TRBD1. The CDR3 has 16 residues. The V gene's germline CDR1 is MNHNS and CDR2 SASEGT. In DNA form, the CDR3 reads TGTGCCAGCAGTAAAGCCGGGACAGGGGTTCCCTACGAGCAGTACTTC. Amino acid sequence: CASSKAGTGVPYEQYF.